This T cell receptor beta chain was sequenced during a study of patients and donors after allogeneic stem cell transplantation. Each CDR3 protein gets one entry after TCRdb re-called the RT-PCR reads with MiXCR. The table records 900,000 to 1,000,000 distinct CDR3 sequences, roughly 17% of them present only once. The CDR3 totals 13 residues. The V and J ends lost 1 base and 3 bases respectively, with 6 bases between them. Germline V lookup: CDR1 LGHNA, CDR2 YSLEER. This clonotype has more than one count but fewer than ten. The material sequenced was blood, either unsorted or a sorted T cell fraction (not recorded which). The rearrangement links TRBV4-3 to TRBJ1-1; possibly TRBD1 for D (5 bases). The clonotype comes from a human donor who was either an allogeneic HSCT recipient or a stem cell or donor lymphocyte infusion donor (not recorded which). It is not recorded whose cells these are; they may come from a transplant donor. CDR3 protein: CASSQAGYTEAFF. The CDR3 DNA follows: TGCGCCAGCAGCCAAGCAGGGTACACTGAAGCTTTCTTT.